The 24 T cell receptor beta chains below all came from one sample that was sequenced in a study of control samples from healthy donors and cancer patients. Clones were read by immunoSEQ multiplex PCR, and TCRdb kept only the in-frame ones, dropping some. The sample lists about 120,000 clones, 93% occurring once. Material for sequencing was blood. These receptor sequences come from a man aged 30-40 years in good health.

The rearrangement joins TRBV5-1 to TRBJ1-6, with D uncertain. Trimming left V 0 bases short and J 6 bases short, with 10 bases between. The germline V gene has CDR1 SGHRS and CDR2 YFSETQ. This CDR3 is built from 15 residues. As DNA, the CDR3 is TGCGCCAGCAGCTTGGAAGGGTTCCCTAATTCACCCCTCCACTTT. Its translation: CASSLEGFPNSPLHF.

The V gene is TRBV2, the J gene TRBJ2-1; D possibly matches TRBD1 or TRBD2 (6 bases each). In germline, CDR1 is SNHLY, CDR2 FYNNEI. The CDR3 has 13 residues. V was shortened by 7 bases and J by 3 bases, with 10 bases between the two germline ends. The CDR3 DNA reads TGTGCCAGCATGGGGGGCCGCTACAATGAGCAGTTCTTC. Protein product: CASMGGRYNEQFF.

The chain couples TRBV6-6 to TRBJ1-1; 7 bases are shared with TRBD1. The J segment lost 1 base and the V segment lost 8 bases, leaving 4 bases of the junction unmatched. Germline values: CDR1 MNHNY, CDR2 SVGAGI (reference sequence). The CDR3 sequence is 13 residues long. This CDR3 reads CASQGVANTEAFF. CDR3 nucleotides: TGTGCCAGCCAGGGGGTCGCGAACACTGAAGCTTTCTTT.

The genes are TRBV5-1 and TRBJ2-7, with 8 bases fitting TRBD1. J lost 2 bases, V lost 4 bases, and 5 bases had no gene match. CDR1 and CDR2 from the germline V gene are SGHRS and YFSETQ. The CDR3 consists of 14 residues. The CDR3 bases are TGCGCCAGCAGCCCGGCAGGGGGCACCTACGAGCAGTACTTC. Translated, it gives CASSPAGGTYEQYF.

The gene calls are TRBV7-9 and TRBJ1-1; tentative D call: TRBD1 (6 bases). Deletions cut 8 bases from V and 4 bases from J, with 17 bases between. CDR3 length: 14 amino acids. CDR1 and CDR2 (germline): SEHNR, FQNEAQ (reference sequence). The CDR3 DNA is TGTGCCAGCGACAAGGGGGATCCATCCACTGAAGCTTTCTTT. Encoded protein: CASDKGDPSTEAFF.

This clone appeared once. CDR3 DNA: TGTGCCAGCAGCTTGCGGCAGGTCTATGGCTACACCTTC. Residues: CASSLRQVYGYTF. V usage is TRBV5-8 and J usage is TRBJ1-2; D is unresolved. Germline CDR1 is SGHTS and CDR2 is YDEGEE. V was pared by 1 base and J by 4 bases, with 8 bases between. The CDR3 contains 13 residues.

The gene calls are TRBV28 and TRBJ2-7; tentatively, D is TRBD1 (5 bases). CDR1 MDHEN and CDR2 SYDVKM come from the germline V gene. This CDR3 has 14 residues. V dropped 4 bases and J dropped 2 bases, with 12 bases sitting between them. This chain's CDR3 is CASSWQGNPYEQYF. CDR3 nucleotide sequence: TGTGCCAGCAGTTGGCAGGGCAACCCCTACGAGCAGTACTTC.

The chain recombines TRBV28 with TRBJ1-5; D is uncertain. CDR1 is MDHEN and CDR2 is SYDVKM in the germline V gene. This CDR3 region has 13 residues. Trimming shortened V by 4 bases and J by 6 bases, and 10 bases separated the two germline ends. This CDR3 reads CASSWDYSQPQHF. Here the CDR3 DNA reads TGTGCCAGCAGTTGGGATTACAGTCAGCCCCAGCATTTT.

The gene calls are TRBV13 and TRBJ2-7, with D possibly being TRBD2 (6 bases). The CDR3 is 16 residues long. V was pared by 0 bases and J by 3 bases, with 15 bases between. Germline CDR1 and CDR2: PRHDT and FYEKMQ (reference sequence). CDR3 DNA sequence: TGTGCCAGCAGCTTAGGAGCTAGCGAGCGGATCTACGAGCAGTACTTC. Encoded protein: CASSLGASERIYEQYF.

The V call is TRBV9, the J call TRBJ2-3; maybe TRBD2 (7 bases). V was shortened by 4 bases and J by 8 bases, with 17 bases between the two germline ends. Germline CDR1 reads SGDLS; CDR2 reads YYNGEE. The CDR3 loop spans 14 amino acids. The CDR3 DNA follows: TGTGCCAGCAGCAGCGAGGGGGGGCGGGTTACGCAGTATTTT. This encodes CASSSEGGRVTQYF.

This clone has more than one count but fewer than ten. This rearrangement joins TRBV2 to TRBJ2-5, with a tentative D call TRBD1 (5 bases). CDR3 length: 13 amino acids. The germline V and J ends were trimmed by 6 bases and 9 bases, with 17 bases remaining between them. Germline V gene lookup returns CDR1 SNHLY and CDR2 FYNNEI. In DNA, the CDR3 is TGTGCCAGCAGCGGCCACTATACAGGCCCCCAGTACTTC. It is translated as CASSGHYTGPQYF.

The CDR3 nucleotides read TGTGCCTGGAGGCAGACCTTGAACACTGAAGCTTTCTTT. Protein sequence: CAWRQTLNTEAFF. V is TRBV30 and J is TRBJ1-1; D not certain. This CDR3 is built from 13 residues. The germline V and J ends were trimmed by 3 bases and 0 bases, with 8 bases remaining between them. Germline loops: CDR1 GTSNPN, CDR2 SVGIG (reference sequence).

The chain is built from TRBV7-2 and TRBJ1-6, with D unresolved. V lost 1 base to trimming and J lost 7 bases, with 8 bases between them. The CDR3 sequence is 14 residues long. From germline, CDR1 is SGHTA and CDR2 FQGNSA. The CDR3 nucleotides are TGTGCCAGCAGCTTAGTTTACCGAAATTCACCCCTCCACTTT. Amino acids: CASSLVYRNSPLHF.

The rearrangement links TRBV5-4 to TRBJ2-3; TRBD2 aligns across 15 bases. Per the germline V gene, CDR1 is SGHNT and CDR2 is YYREEE (reference sequence). V dropped 3 bases and J dropped 3; count of bases not matched to a gene: 2. The CDR3 has 16 amino acids. CDR3 in DNA: TGTGCCAGCAGCTCCGGACTAGCGGGGGGGACAGATACGCAGTATTTT. It codes for CASSSGLAGGTDTQYF. The full variable domain, rest sourced from reference TRBV5-4 and TRBJ2-3, is ETGVTQSPTHLIKTRGQQVTLRCSSQSGHNTVSWYQQALGQGPQFIFQYYREEENGRGNFPPRFSGLQFPNYSSELNVNALELDDSALYLCASSSGLAGGTDTQYFGPGTRLTVL.

J is TRBJ1-1 and V is TRBV19, with 10 bases matching TRBD1. Per the germline V gene, CDR1 is LNHDA and CDR2 is SQIVND (reference sequence). The trim removed 6 bases at V and 3 bases at J, leaving 7 bases unmatched. CDR3 length: 15 amino acids. The CDR3 nucleotides are TGTGCCAGTAGCGACGGACAGGGGGGCTACACTGAAGCTTTCTTT. It is translated as CASSDGQGGYTEAFF.

The chain carries TRBV18 and TRBJ1-4; 9 bases map to TRBD1. CDR3 size: 17 residues. Looked up from germline, CDR1 is KGHSH and CDR2 is LQKENI. The trim removed 6 bases at V and 10 bases at J, leaving 18 bases unmatched. CDR3 nucleotide sequence: TGTGCCAGCTCCCCCGGGACAGGGACATTGGATGGAGGAAAACTGTTTTTT. Residues: CASSPGTGTLDGGKLFF.

The chain uses TRBV11-2 and TRBJ1-1; tentatively, D is TRBD1 (6 bases). Trimming stripped 6 bases from V and 0 bases from J, with 17 bases between. Germline V CDR1 and CDR2: SGHAT, FQNNGV. CDR3 length: 16 residues. The CDR3 loop reads CASRTRGGELNTEAFF. As DNA, the CDR3 is TGTGCCAGCAGGACTAGGGGGGGAGAGTTGAACACTGAAGCTTTCTTT.

V gene TRBV9 combines with J gene TRBJ1-5, with D unclear. The CDR3 is 14 residues long. From germline, CDR1 is SGDLS and CDR2 YYNGEE. Trimming shortened V by 3 bases and J by 4 bases, and 11 bases separated the two germline ends. In DNA, the CDR3 is TGTGCCAGCAGCGAGGGTGGGCCAAATCAGCCCCAGCATTTT. It codes for CASSEGGPNQPQHF.

The CDR3 is CASSLHLGGGTDTQYF. The DNA for the CDR3 is TGTGCCAGCAGCTTACACCTAGGAGGGGGAACAGATACGCAGTATTTT. The chain has TRBV11-3 and TRBJ2-3; D assignment may be TRBD1 or TRBD2 (6 bases each). The CDR3 is 16 residues long. The germline V gene has CDR1 SGHNT and CDR2 YENEEA. Trimming shortened V by 2 bases and J by 3 bases, and 15 bases separated the two germline ends.

V gene TRBV5-1 combines with J gene TRBJ1-1; D remains unclear. The V end lost 7 bases, the J end lost 3 bases, and 10 bases lay between the germline ends. Germline assignment: CDR1 SGHRS and CDR2 YFSETQ. CDR3 length: 12 amino acids. CDR3 DNA sequence: TGCGCCAGCCGAGGGCGGGACACTGAAGCTTTCTTT. It codes for CASRGRDTEAFF.

V usage is TRBV6-5 and J usage is TRBJ1-2, with D perhaps TRBD1 (6 bases). The CDR3 extends over 12 amino acids. Trimming shortened V by 4 bases and J by 8 bases, and 11 bases separated the two germline ends. CDR1 and CDR2 (germline): MNHEY, SVGAGI. In nucleotides, the CDR3 is TGTGCCAGCAGTTCCCGGACAGACGGCTACACCTTC. Translating gives CASSSRTDGYTF.

A single count supports this clone. The chain employs TRBV14 and TRBJ2-1; 10 bases map to TRBD2. CDR1 and CDR2 from the germline V gene are SGHDN and FVKESK. This CDR3 contains 16 residues. Germline trimming cut 0 bases from V and 8 bases from J; bases unmatched to any gene: 7. CDR3 in DNA: TGTGCCAGCAGCCAAGATGAAAGCGGGGGGGCTGATGAGCAGTTCTTC. Translated, it gives CASSQDESGGADEQFF.

The chain joins TRBV19 to TRBJ2-3, with 7 bases aligning to TRBD2. V lost 5 bases and J lost 0; bases outside the gene matches: 5. Germline CDR1 and CDR2: LNHDA and SQIVND (reference sequence). This CDR3 is 15 amino acids long. CDR3 loop: CASSDSGVSTDTQYF. Here the CDR3 DNA reads TGTGCCAGTAGTGACAGCGGGGTAAGCACAGATACGCAGTATTTT.

The chain employs TRBV6-5 and TRBJ2-5; D unresolved. Trimming removed 8 bases at V and 4 bases at J, with 11 bases between. CDR1 MNHEY and CDR2 SVGAGI come from the germline V gene. This CDR3 is built from 12 residues. The CDR3 region has the DNA TGTGCCAGCGCCGACGGTGTAGAGACCCAGTACTTC. Encoded protein: CASADGVETQYF.